This T cell receptor (beta chain) was retrieved from a study of CD8+CD57+ T cells in acquired aplastic anemia (dated by TCRdb to between 2017 and 2018). Regarding the study in general: A mean of approximately 3 ug of DNA, ranging from roughly 0.19 to 30 ug, was extracted from sorted CD4+ and CD8+ cells. A CD8+CD57+ expansion meant a frequency higher than the mean frequency seen in healthy subjects.

About this clonotype: Its target antigen remains unknown. No base-level quality is on record; no much larger clone is a single base apart.

Spanning cysteine to phenylalanine, the CDR3 consists of 15 amino acids. The kept DNA is CDR3 alone, 45 bases in frame from the first base. V sheds 1 base and J sheds 2 bases, leaving 6 bases between their ends. In the germline V gene (reference sequence), CDR1 corresponds to LNHDA and CDR2 to SQIVND. Findings and caveats that apply to the study as a whole: CD8+ Simpson's diversity did not differ significantly between patients and healthy controls (P=0.060). Fewer than 35 CD8+ CDR3 sequences were found to be shared between patients and controls, but these sequences appeared to be highly expressed in patients and within the immunodominant clones of the patients.

Genomic DNA served as template for TCR beta VDJ combination and CDR3 sequence profiling. TCR repertoire sequencing was run on an Illumina HiSeq 2000. The published analysis was carried out like this. Repertoires were assessed using TRBV/TRBJ rearrangement plots, CDR3 size and DJ length profiles, and Simpson's diversity index. The most abundant DNA sequence in the deep sequencing data was taken as the immunodominant clone. CDR3 amino acid sequences were screened for sharing across subjects and were compared with published repertoires and the VDJdb database. In-frame beta chains were kept once TCRdb had trimmed the public reads at Q25 with fastp and called clones with MiXCR. CDR3 protein duplicates are merged, each entry listing the most common genes and DNA. Clone size and V and J calls follow TCRdb, not the original study. The sample includes 150,000 to 200,000 distinct CDR3 sequences, with 48% observed a single time. The ten largest clones take up approximately 13% of the sample.

Patients chosen for sequencing had shown expansion of CD8+CD57+ cells by flow cytometry. All patients had severe acquired aplastic anemia diagnosed by International Study of Aplastic Anemia and Agranulocytosis and Camitta criteria. Patients had received no therapy at the time of blood sampling. TCR repertoires of sorted CD4+ and CD8+ blood T cells from severe aplastic anemia patients and healthy subjects were deep-sequenced in the study. Patients were enrolled in the USA under clinicaltrials.gov protocols 00001620, 01623167, 00001397, 00071045, 00081523 and 00961064. Ficoll-Paque density gradient centrifugation was used to isolate peripheral blood mononuclear cells. Before DNA extraction, CD4+ and CD8+ T cells were sorted by FACS or by magnetic beads.

The chain is assembled from TRBV19 and TRBJ2-6; the D gene is perhaps TRBD2, on 5 matching bases. Sample: sorted CD4+, CD8+, or CD8+CD57+ T cells (not recorded which) from PBMCs. The receptor comes from a human donor with aplastic anemia. Here the CDR3 is given as CASSIGGTGANVLTF. The nucleotides are TGTGCCAGTAGTATAGGAGGGACTGGGGCCAACGTCCTGACTTTC.